Listed below are T cell receptor beta chains from one sample, sequenced in a study of blood T cell repertoires in COVID-19. Here immunoSEQ multiplex PCR was the method, and the copy in TCRdb shows in-frame clones only, minus some. The data show 80,000 to 100,000 clones, with roughly 90% seen just once and about 1.6% held by the top ten. Material for sequencing was peripheral blood. The source of these receptors is a human donor with active COVID-19. The donor label of this sample is uncertain. CDR3s leave out the opening cysteine and the closing phenylalanine or tryptophan. The order of the fields is V gene, J gene, CDR3 protein.

TRBV2	TRBJ2-2	ASRQGRITGELF
TRBV7-2	TRBJ2-2	ASSLNGQGVTGELF
TRBV5-1	TRBJ1-3	ASSSGLLVSGNTIY
TRBV5-4	TRBJ2-5	ASSSERTGETQY
TRBV28	TRBJ2-3	ASSSPGWATTQY
TRBV19	TRBJ2-3	ASTANRGLAGGLGTDTQY
TRBV5-5	TRBJ1-4	ASSLETGGNEKLF
TRBV30	TRBJ2-7	AWSTTPGGYYEQY
TRBV5-4	TRBJ1-1	ASSLRLGRGFRPEAF
TRBV21-1	TRBJ1-2	ASSKEGAGTSGYT
TRBV10-1	TRBJ2-3	ASSESSGMGTDTQY
TRBV11-2	TRBJ2-7	ASSPIPTYEQY
TRBV3-1/TRBV3-2	TRBJ1-2	ASSQGLRNYGYT
TRBV7-8	TRBJ2-5	ASSLRGGFGQETQY
TRBV19	TRBJ2-1	ASNPKRSNEQF
TRBV7-2	TRBJ2-5	ASSYPSGGGETQY
TRBV10-3	TRBJ2-5	AISGVGTGLGETQY
TRBV6-2/TRBV6-3	TRBJ2-7	ASSLGGYEQY
TRBV7-9	TRBJ2-3	ASSMGQGIDTQY
TRBV5-1	TRBJ1-2	ASSLMTSINYGYT
TRBV6-5	TRBJ1-5	ASRGGGNQPQH
TRBV4-1	TRBJ2-1	ASSQEGTRTYNEQF
TRBV12-5	TRBJ2-1	ASERNEQF
TRBV5-6	TRBJ1-1	ASSSGRGEAF
TRBV6-2/TRBV6-3	TRBJ2-7	ASSYSGTSYEQY
TRBV4-3	TRBJ2-7	ASSQESTGPFSYEQY
TRBV24-1	TRBJ1-5	ATSDFTGTGVGQPQH
TRBV6-2/TRBV6-3	TRBJ1-1	ASSDITRALNTEAF
TRBV7-2	TRBJ1-5	ASSSDRSRQPQH
TRBV27	TRBJ2-1	ASSFLELAGYNEQF
TRBV18	TRBJ2-2	ASSSDSTGELF
TRBV6-2/TRBV6-3	TRBJ1-5	ASSLRVSNQPQH
TRBV12-3/TRBV12-4	TRBJ1-2	ASTIGLGYT
TRBV21-1	TRBJ1-4	ANDREFNEKLF
TRBV30	TRBJ2-5	AFSGGLTGQETQY
TRBV5-6	TRBJ2-7	ASSLRGSYEQY
TRBV6-1	TRBJ2-3	ASSEASGGATDTQY